The sequence of this TCR beta chain was determined in a study of T-cell memory formation after mild COVID-19. TCRdb called the 5' RACE reads again in MiXCR, with one record for every CDR3 protein. The sample lists more than 150,000 distinct CDR3 sequences; 20% to 25% were seen once. Germline-derived CDR1 and CDR2 are SGHVS and FNYEAQ. The CDR3 length is 13 residues. Between the trimmed V and J ends, which lost 5 bases and 2 bases, there was a span of 10 bases. The chain employs TRBV7-6 and TRBJ2-7; D remains ambiguous. The sequence derives from an adult woman who had mild COVID-19 (a few samples of this study predate the infection). Cell type and time point are not known. The sequenced sample consisted of PBMCs or a T cell subset sorted from them (not recorded which). This CDR3 reads CASSQTPTYEQYF. The CDR3 DNA sequence: TGTGCCAGCAGCCAGACTCCAACCTACGAGCAGTACTTC.